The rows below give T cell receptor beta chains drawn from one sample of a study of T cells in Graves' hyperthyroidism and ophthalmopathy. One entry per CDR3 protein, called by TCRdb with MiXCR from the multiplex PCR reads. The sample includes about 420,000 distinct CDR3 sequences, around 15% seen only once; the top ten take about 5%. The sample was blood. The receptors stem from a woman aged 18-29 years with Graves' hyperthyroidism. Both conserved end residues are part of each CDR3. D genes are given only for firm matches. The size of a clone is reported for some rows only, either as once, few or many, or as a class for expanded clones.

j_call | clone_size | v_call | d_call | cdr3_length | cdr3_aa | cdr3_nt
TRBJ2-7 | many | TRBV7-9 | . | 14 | CASSLTVRLSEQYF | TGTGCCAGCAGCTTAACGGTACGCCTGAGCGAGCAGTACTTC
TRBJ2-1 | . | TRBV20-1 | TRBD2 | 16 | CSARGGEREGRNEQFF | TGCAGTGCTAGAGGAGGGGAGCGGGAGGGCCGTAATGAGCAGTTCTTC
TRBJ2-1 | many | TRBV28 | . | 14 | CASNIQRSYNEQFF | TGTGCCAGCAACATTCAGCGGTCCTACAATGAGCAGTTCTTC
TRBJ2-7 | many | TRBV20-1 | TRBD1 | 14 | CSALTGGSSYEQYF | TGCAGTGCTTTAACAGGGGGGAGCTCCTACGAGCAGTACTTC
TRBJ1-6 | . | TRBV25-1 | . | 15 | CASSDSSSYNSPLHF | TGTGCCAGCAGTGATTCGAGCTCCTATAATTCACCCCTCCACTTT
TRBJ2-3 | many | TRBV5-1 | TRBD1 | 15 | CASSPGTGGTDTQYF | TGTGCCAGCAGTCCCGGGACAGGAGGCACAGATACGCAGTATTTT
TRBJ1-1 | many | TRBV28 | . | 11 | CASTVNTEAFF | TGTGCCAGCACGGTGAACACTGAAGCTTTCTTT
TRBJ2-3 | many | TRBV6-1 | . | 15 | CASRGGGRTTDTQYF | TGTGCCAGCAGAGGAGGAGGGAGAACCACAGATACGCAGTATTTT
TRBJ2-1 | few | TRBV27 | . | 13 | CASSYLEAREQFF | TGTGCCAGCAGTTACCTAGAGGCGCGAGAGCAGTTCTTC
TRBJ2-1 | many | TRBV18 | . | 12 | CASGLGGNEQFF | TGTGCCAGCGGGCTCGGCGGGAATGAGCAGTTCTTC
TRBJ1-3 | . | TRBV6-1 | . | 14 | CASRDGNSGNTIYF | TGTGCCAGCCGGGACGGAAACTCTGGAAACACCATATATTTT
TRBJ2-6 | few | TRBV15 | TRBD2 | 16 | CATNSGGPSGANVLTF | TGTGCCACCAACTCGGGGGGTCCGTCTGGGGCCAACGTCCTGACTTTC
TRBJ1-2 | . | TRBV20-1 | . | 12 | CSVRAGGRALTF | TGCAGTGTTAGAGCCGGGGGCAGGGCTCTCACCTTC
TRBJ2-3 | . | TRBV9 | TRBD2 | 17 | CASSFHPGLADEDTQYF | TGTGCCAGCAGCTTCCACCCGGGACTAGCGGACGAGGATACGCAGTATTTT
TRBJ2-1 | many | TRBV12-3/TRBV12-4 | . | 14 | CASSLGGNYNEQFF | TGTGCCAGCAGTTTAGGTGGGAATTACAATGAGCAGTTCTTC
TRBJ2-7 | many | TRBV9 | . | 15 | CASSVAPGETYEQYF | TGTGCCAGCAGCGTAGCGCCGGGAGAGACCTACGAGCAGTACTTC
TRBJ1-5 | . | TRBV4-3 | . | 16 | CASSQDRGRGDRPQHF | TGCGCCAGCAGCCAAGATCGTGGGCGGGGGGATCGGCCCCAGCATTTT
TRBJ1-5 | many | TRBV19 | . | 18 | CASSIALTGFGSNQPQHF | TGTGCCAGTAGTATAGCCCTGACAGGCTTTGGGAGCAATCAGCCCCAGCATTTT
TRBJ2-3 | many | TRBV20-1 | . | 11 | CSASRGDTQYF | TGCAGTGCTAGCCGGGGAGATACGCAGTATTTT
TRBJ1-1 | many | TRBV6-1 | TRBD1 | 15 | CASSLRGQINTEAFF | TGTGCCAGCAGTTTGAGGGGGCAAATTAACACTGAAGCTTTCTTT
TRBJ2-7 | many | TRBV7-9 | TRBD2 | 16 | CASSLEGLAGGYEQYF | TGTGCCAGCAGCTTAGAGGGACTAGCGGGAGGCTACGAGCAGTACTTC
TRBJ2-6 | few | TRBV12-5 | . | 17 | CASGLVLPGAGANVLTF | TGTGCTAGTGGTTTGGTCCTCCCGGGGGCTGGGGCCAACGTCCTGACTTTC